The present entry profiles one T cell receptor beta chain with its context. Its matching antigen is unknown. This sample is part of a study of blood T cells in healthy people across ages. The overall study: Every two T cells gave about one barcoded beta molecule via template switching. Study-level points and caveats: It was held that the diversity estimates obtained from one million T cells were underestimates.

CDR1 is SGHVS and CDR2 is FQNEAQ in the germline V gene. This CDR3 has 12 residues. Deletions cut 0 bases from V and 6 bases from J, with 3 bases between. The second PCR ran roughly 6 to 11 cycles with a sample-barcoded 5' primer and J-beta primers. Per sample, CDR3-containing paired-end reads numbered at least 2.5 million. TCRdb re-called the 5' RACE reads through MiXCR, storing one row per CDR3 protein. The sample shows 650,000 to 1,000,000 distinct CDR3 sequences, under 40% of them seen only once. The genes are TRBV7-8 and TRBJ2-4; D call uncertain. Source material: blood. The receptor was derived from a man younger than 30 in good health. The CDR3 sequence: CASSLAANIQYF. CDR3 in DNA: TGTGCCAGCAGCTTAGCTGCAAACATTCAGTACTTC.